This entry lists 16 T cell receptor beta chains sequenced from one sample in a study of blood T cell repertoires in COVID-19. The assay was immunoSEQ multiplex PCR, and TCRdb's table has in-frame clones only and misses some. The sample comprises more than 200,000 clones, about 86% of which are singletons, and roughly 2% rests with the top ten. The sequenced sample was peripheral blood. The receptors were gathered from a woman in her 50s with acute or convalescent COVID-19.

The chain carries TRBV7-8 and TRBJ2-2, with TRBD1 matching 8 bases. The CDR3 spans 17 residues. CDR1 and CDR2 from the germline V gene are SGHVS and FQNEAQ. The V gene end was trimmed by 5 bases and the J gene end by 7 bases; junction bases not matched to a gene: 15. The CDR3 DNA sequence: TGTGCCAGCAGCCTCTGGGAATTGGGACAGGCGGGCGGGGAGCTGTTTTTT. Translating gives CASSLWELGQAGGELFF. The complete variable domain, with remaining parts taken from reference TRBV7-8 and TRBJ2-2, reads GAGVSQSPRYKVAKRGQDVALRCDPISGHVSLFWYQQALGQGPEFLTYFQNEAQLDKSGLPSDRFFAERPEGSVSTLKIQRTQQEDSAVYLCASSLWELGQAGGELFFGEGSRLTVL.

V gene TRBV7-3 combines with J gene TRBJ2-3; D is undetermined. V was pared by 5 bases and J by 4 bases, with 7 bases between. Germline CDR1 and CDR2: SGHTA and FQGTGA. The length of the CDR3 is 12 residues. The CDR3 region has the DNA TGTGCCAGCAGCACATCCGCAGATACGCAGTATTTT. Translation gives CASSTSADTQYF. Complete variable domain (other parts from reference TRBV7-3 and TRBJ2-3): GAGVSQTPSNKVTEKGKYVELRCDPISGHTALYWYRQSLGQGPEFLIYFQGTGAADDSGLPNDRFFAVRPEGSVSTLKIQRTERGDSAVYLCASSTSADTQYFGPGTRLTVL.

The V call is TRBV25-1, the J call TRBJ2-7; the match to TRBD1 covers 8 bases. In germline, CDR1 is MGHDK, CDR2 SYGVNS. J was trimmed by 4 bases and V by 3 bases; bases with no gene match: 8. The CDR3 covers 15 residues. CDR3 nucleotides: TGTGCCAGCAGTGAGCATTGGACAGGGAAATACGAGCAGTACTTC. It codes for CASSEHWTGKYEQYF.

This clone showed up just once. The CDR3: CASSLIRGGEQYF. The CDR3 DNA follows: TGTGCCAGTAGCCTAATAAGGGGTGGTGAGCAGTACTTC. This chain uses TRBV19 with TRBJ2-7, with D possibly being TRBD1 (5 bases). Looked up from germline, CDR1 is LNHDA and CDR2 is SQIVND (reference sequence). The CDR3 has 13 amino acids. Trimming cost V 6 bases and J 7 bases, with 16 bases left between them.

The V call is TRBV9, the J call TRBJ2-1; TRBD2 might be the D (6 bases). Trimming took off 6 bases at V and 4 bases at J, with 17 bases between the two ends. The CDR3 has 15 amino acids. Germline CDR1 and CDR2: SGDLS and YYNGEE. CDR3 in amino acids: CASNPYGEAYNEQFF. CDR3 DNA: TGTGCCAGCAACCCCTACGGGGAGGCTTACAATGAGCAGTTCTTC.

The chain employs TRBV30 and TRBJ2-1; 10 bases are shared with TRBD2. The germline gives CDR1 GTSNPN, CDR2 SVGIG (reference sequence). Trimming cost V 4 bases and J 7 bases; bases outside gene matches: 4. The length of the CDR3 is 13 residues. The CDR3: CAWTPSGRNEQFF. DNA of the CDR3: TGTGCCTGGACGCCTAGCGGGAGAAATGAGCAGTTCTTC.

As DNA, the CDR3 is TGTGCCAGCACTCAGCCCGAGAGGGATGAATCGGGTAATTCACCCCTCCACTTT. Its translation is CASTQPERDESGNSPLHF. The chain is built from TRBV11-3 and TRBJ1-6; D is undetermined. The CDR3 loop spans 18 amino acids. With 7 bases removed from V and 6 bases from J, the gap between germline ends came to 25 bases. Per the germline V gene, CDR1 is SGHNT and CDR2 is YENEEA.

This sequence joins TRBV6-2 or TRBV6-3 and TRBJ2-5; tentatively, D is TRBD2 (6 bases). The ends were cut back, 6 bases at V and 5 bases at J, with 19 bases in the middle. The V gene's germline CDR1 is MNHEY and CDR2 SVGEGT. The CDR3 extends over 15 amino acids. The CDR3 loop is CASSHPASAVETQYF. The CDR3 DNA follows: TGTGCCAGCAGCCACCCCGCTAGCGCGGTGGAGACCCAGTACTTC.

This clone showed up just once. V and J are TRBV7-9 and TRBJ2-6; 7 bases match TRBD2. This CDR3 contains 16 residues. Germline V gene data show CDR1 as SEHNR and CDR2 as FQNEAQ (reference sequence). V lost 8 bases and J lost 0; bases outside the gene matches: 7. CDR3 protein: CASANWEGSGANVLTF. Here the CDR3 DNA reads TGTGCCAGCGCGAACTGGGAGGGCTCTGGGGCCAACGTCCTGACTTTC. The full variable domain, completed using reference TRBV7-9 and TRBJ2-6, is DTGVSQNPRHKITKRGQNVTFRCDPISEHNRLYWYRQTLGQGPEFLTYFQNEAQLEKSRLLSDRFSAERPKGSFSTLEIQRTEQGDSAMYLCASANWEGSGANVLTFGAGSRLTVL.

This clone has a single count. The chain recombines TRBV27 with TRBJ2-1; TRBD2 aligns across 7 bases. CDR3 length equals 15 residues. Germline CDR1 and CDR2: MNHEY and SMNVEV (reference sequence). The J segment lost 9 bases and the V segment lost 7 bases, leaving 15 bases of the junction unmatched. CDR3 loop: CASTIGPSGSAEQFF. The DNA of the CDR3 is TGTGCCAGCACTATCGGGCCTAGCGGTTCCGCTGAGCAGTTCTTC.

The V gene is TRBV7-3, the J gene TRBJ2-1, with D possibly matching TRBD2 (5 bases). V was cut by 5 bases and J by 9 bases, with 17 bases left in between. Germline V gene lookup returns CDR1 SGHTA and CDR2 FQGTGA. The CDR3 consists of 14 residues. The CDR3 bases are TGTGCCAGCAGCGAAACGGGAAGCCGTACTGAGCAGTTCTTC. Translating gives CASSETGSRTEQFF.

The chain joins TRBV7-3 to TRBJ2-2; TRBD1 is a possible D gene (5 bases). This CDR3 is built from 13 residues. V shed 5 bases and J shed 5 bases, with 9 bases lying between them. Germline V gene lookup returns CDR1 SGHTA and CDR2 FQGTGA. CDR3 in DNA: TGTGCCAGCAGCGTAGGGGTTACCGGGGAGCTGTTTTTT. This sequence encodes CASSVGVTGELFF.

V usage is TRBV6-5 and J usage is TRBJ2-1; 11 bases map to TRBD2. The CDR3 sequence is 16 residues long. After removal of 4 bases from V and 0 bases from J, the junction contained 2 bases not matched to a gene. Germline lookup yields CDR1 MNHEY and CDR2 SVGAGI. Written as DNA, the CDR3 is TGTGCCAGCAGTTGGACTAGCGGGCGCTCCTACAATGAGCAGTTCTTC. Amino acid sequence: CASSWTSGRSYNEQFF.

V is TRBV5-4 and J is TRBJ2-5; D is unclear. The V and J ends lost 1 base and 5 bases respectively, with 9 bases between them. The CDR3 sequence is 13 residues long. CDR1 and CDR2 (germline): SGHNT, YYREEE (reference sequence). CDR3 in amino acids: CASSLPPRETQYF. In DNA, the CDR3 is TGTGCCAGCAGCTTGCCTCCCCGGGAGACCCAGTACTTC. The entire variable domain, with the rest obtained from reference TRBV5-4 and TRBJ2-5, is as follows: ETGVTQSPTHLIKTRGQQVTLRCSSQSGHNTVSWYQQALGQGPQFIFQYYREEENGRGNFPPRFSGLQFPNYSSELNVNALELDDSALYLCASSLPPRETQYFGPGTRLLVL.

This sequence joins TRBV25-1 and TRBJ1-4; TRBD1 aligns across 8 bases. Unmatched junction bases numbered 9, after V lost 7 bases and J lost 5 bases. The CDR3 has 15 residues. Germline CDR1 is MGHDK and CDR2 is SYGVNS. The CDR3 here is CASTPSTGVNEKLFF. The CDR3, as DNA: TGTGCCAGCACACCTTCGACAGGGGTCAATGAAAAACTGTTTTTT.

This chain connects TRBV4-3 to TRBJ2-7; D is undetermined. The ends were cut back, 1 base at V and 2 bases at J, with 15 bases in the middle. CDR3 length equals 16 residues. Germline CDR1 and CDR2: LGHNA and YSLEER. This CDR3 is CASSQAVPFPTYEQYF. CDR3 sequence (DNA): TGCGCCAGCAGCCAAGCGGTCCCTTTTCCCACCTACGAGCAGTACTTC.